This T cell receptor beta chain was recovered during a study of blood T cell repertoires in COVID-19. In the authors' workflow: By means of reference gene primer amplification, nucleated cell counts were estimated. Using immunoSEQ multiplex PCR, the repertoire was profiled, and TCRdb retains in-frame clones only, with some absent. For V, J and clone size, that table is used; D and trimming come from the DNA. The repertoire holds hundreds of thousands of clones, 85% to 90% seen once, with under 0.3% in the top ten. The germline V and J ends were trimmed by 3 bases and 6 bases, with 20 bases remaining between them. Germline-derived CDR1 and CDR2 are MNHNS and SASEGT. CDR3 length: 16 residues.

The clonotype comes from a woman under 30 with acute or convalescent COVID-19. The sample comprised peripheral blood. This sequence joins TRBV6-1 and TRBJ2-5; possible D gene TRBD1, 6 bases. The CDR3 coding sequence is TGTGCCAGCAGTGATCAGACAGGCTCCTGGCGACAGACCCAGTACTTC. Translation gives CASSDQTGSWRQTQYF.